The clone carrying this TCR beta chain has more than one count but fewer than ten. V was shortened by 3 bases and J by 3 bases, with 11 bases between the two germline ends. The CDR3 consists of 15 residues. Germline V CDR1 and CDR2: KGHDR, SFDVKD. The data derive from a study of T cell responses to AZD1222 COVID-19 vaccine. Produced via immunoSEQ multiplex PCR; TCRdb's table is partial and in-frame only. The profile covers about 140,000 clones, with more than 90% appearing a single time and 2.5% to 3.5% taken by the ten largest. The TCR was taken from an adult in good health. The sample consisted of peripheral blood, taken on day 0 of AZD1222 vaccination. The chain carries TRBV24-1 and TRBJ1-5; D is possibly TRBD1 (6 bases). The CDR3 protein is CATSDTGSANQPQHF. CDR3 bases: TGTGCCACCAGTGATACAGGGAGTGCCAATCAGCCCCAGCATTTT.